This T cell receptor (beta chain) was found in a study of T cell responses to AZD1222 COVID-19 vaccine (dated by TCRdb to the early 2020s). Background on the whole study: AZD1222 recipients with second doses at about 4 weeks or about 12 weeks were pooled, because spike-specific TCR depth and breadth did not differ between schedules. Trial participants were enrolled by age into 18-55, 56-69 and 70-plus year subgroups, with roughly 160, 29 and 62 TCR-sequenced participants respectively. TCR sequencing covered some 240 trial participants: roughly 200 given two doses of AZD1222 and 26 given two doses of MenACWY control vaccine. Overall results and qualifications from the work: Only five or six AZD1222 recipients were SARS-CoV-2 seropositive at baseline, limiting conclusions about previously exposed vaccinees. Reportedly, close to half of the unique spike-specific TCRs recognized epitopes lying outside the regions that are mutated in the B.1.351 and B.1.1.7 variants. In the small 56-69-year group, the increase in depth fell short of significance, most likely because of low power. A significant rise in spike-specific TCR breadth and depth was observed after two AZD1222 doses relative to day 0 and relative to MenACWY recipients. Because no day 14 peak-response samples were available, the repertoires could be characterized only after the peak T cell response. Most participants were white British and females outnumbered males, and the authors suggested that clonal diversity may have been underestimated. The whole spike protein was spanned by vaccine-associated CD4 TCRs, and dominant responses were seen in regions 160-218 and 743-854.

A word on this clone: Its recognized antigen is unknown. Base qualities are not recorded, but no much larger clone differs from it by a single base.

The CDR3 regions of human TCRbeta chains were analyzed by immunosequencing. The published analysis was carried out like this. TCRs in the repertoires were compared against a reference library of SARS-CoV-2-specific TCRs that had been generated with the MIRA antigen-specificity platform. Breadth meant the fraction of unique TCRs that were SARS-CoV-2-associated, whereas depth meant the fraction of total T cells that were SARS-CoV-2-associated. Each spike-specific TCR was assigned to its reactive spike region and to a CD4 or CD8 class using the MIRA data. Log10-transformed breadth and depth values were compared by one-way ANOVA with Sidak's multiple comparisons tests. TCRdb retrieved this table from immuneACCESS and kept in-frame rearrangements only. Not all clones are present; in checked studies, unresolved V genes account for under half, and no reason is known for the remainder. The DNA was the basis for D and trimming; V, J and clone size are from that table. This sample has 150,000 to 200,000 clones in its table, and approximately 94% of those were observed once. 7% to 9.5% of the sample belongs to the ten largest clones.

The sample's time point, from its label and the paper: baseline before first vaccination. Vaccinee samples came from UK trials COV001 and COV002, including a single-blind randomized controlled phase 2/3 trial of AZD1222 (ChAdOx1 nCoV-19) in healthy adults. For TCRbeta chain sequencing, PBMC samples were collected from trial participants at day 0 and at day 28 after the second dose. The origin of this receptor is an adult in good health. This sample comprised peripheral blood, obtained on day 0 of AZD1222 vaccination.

The CDR3 reads as follows: CASSLFASGRKYQETQYF. The DNA is as follows: TGCGCCAGCAGCTTGTTCGCTAGCGGGAGGAAGTACCAAGAGACCCAGTACTTC. Recombination connected TRBV5-1 to TRBJ2-5, with 11 bases matching TRBD2. The CDR3 measures 18 amino acids from cysteine to phenylalanine. The kept DNA is CDR3 alone, 54 bases in frame from the first base. Taken from the germline V gene, the CDR1 and CDR2 loops are SGHRS and YFSETQ. For this chain, trimming is 1 base at the V end and 0 bases at the J end, and the number of junction bases without a gene match is 8.